The rows below give T cell receptor beta chains drawn from one sample of a study of T cells in localized non-small cell lung cancer. The protocol was immunoSEQ multiplex PCR, while the TCRdb copy is restricted to in-frame clones and leaves out a portion. The sample carries 25,000 to 35,000 clones, 90% recorded once. Here the sequenced sample was peripheral blood, taken before any cancer treatment. The receptors come from a woman aged 35-75 years with stage I lung adenocarcinoma. The CDR3 runs from the conserved cysteine through the conserved F or W. A D gene is named only where the DNA matches it firmly. Some rows have no size entry. The others give once, few or many, or a class for an expanded clone.

D	size	V	J	CDR3	DNA
NA	once	TRBV19	TRBJ1-1	CASSIAGRASEAFF	TGTGCCAGTAGTATCGCGGGAAGGGCCTCTGAAGCTTTCTTT
NA	NA	TRBV19	TRBJ2-3	CASSIGSRYTQYF	TGTGCCAGTAGTATCGGGAGTCGGTATACGCAGTATTTT
NA	once	TRBV28	TRBJ2-7	CASSRRGANSYEQYF	TGTGCCAGCAGCCGACGGGGGGCGAACTCCTACGAGCAGTACTTC
NA	NA	TRBV6-5	TRBJ1-2	CASTDGYGYTF	TGTGCCAGCACCGACGGATATGGCTACACCTTC
TRBD1	NA	TRBV7-2	TRBJ1-2	CASSLEVGGGASNYGYTF	TGTGCCAGCAGCTTAGAGGTGGGAGGGGGCGCGTCGAACTATGGCTACACCTTC
NA	NA	TRBV11-1	TRBJ2-2	CASSLRGLLENTGELFF	TGTGCCAGCAGCTTACGCGGGTTACTTGAAAACACCGGGGAGCTGTTTTTT
TRBD1	NA	TRBV9	TRBJ2-6	CASSVKDRGVGANVLTF	TGTGCCAGCAGCGTAAAGGACAGGGGGGTTGGGGCCAACGTCCTGACTTTC
NA	NA	TRBV6-5	TRBJ1-2	CAARGAGPYGYTF	TGTGCCGCTCGGGGAGCAGGGCCATATGGCTACACCTTC
NA	NA	TRBV18	TRBJ1-1	CASSLGANTEAFF	TGTGCCAGCTCCCTTGGAGCGAACACTGAAGCTTTCTTT
NA	NA	TRBV19	TRBJ1-2	CASSRGFNYGYTF	TGTGCCAGTAGTAGAGGGTTTAACTATGGCTACACCTTC
TRBD2	NA	TRBV19	TRBJ2-3	CASSIRLAEDTQYF	TGTGCCAGTAGTATTCGGCTAGCGGAAGATACGCAGTATTTT
NA	NA	TRBV19	TRBJ2-2	CASSGYKSAGELFF	TGTGCCAGTAGTGGTTACAAGTCCGCCGGGGAGCTGTTTTTT
NA	few	TRBV21-1	TRBJ1-2	CASSFHPAGRGNGYTF	TGTGCCAGCAGCTTCCACCCGGCAGGGCGCGGAAATGGCTACACCTTC
NA	NA	TRBV5-5	TRBJ2-3	CASSPDGTSTDTQYF	TGTGCCAGCAGCCCGGACGGAACTAGCACAGATACGCAGTATTTT
TRBD1	NA	TRBV27	TRBJ1-5	CASSPRRDRVSNQPQHF	TGTGCCAGCAGCCCACGCCGGGACAGGGTCAGCAATCAGCCCCAGCATTTT
NA	NA	TRBV29-1	TRBJ1-1	CSVETSQNTEAFF	TGCAGCGTTGAGACGTCTCAGAACACTGAAGCTTTCTTT
NA	once	TRBV19	TRBJ2-1	CASKAEADYNEQFF	TGTGCCAGTAAGGCGGAAGCGGACTACAATGAGCAGTTCTTC
TRBD1	NA	TRBV7-8	TRBJ2-2	CASGRDRGRSTGELFF	TGTGCCAGCGGCCGGGACAGGGGGCGCTCGACCGGGGAGCTGTTTTTT
NA	NA	TRBV19	TRBJ1-5	CASSIGRSSGNQPQHF	TGTGCCAGTAGTATTGGAAGGTCCTCCGGCAATCAGCCCCAGCATTTT
NA	once	TRBV6-4	TRBJ2-1	CASSDSDYNEQFF	TGTGCCAGCAGTGACTCGGACTACAATGAGCAGTTCTTC
NA	NA	TRBV7-9	TRBJ1-1	CAGGGEGANTEAFF	TGTGCCGGCGGGGGTGAAGGGGCGAACACTGAAGCTTTCTTT
NA	few	TRBV19	TRBJ2-5	CASRQIAEETQYF	TGTGCCAGTAGACAAATAGCGGAAGAGACCCAGTACTTC
TRBD1	NA	TRBV6-5	TRBJ2-7	CASRGFGTGDEQYF	TGTGCCAGCAGGGGGTTCGGGACAGGGGACGAGCAGTACTTC
NA	NA	TRBV7-2	TRBJ2-7	CASSLVMDYEQYF	TGTGCCAGCAGCTTAGTTATGGACTACGAGCAGTACTTC
NA	NA	TRBV9	TRBJ2-7	CASSVEARAYEQYF	TGTGCCAGCAGCGTAGAAGCCAGAGCCTACGAGCAGTACTTC
TRBD1	NA	TRBV19	TRBJ1-4	CASRDTGEKLFF	TGTGCCAGTAGAGACACAGGGGAGAAACTGTTTTTT
TRBD2	NA	TRBV23-1	TRBJ2-2	CASRLAKCGELFF	TGCGCCAGTAGACTAGCGAAGTGCGGGGAGCTGTTTTTT
NA	NA	TRBV9	TRBJ1-6	CASSVADSFSPLHF	TGTGCCAGCAGCGTAGCGGACAGTTTTTCACCCCTCCACTTT
NA	NA	TRBV7-9	TRBJ1-2	CASSLDQDGGYTF	TGTGCCAGCAGCTTAGATCAGGATGGCGGCTACACCTTC
NA	NA	TRBV6-1	TRBJ2-2	CASSGRRLGNTGELFF	TGTGCCAGCAGTGGAAGGCGACTGGGTAATACCGGGGAGCTGTTTTTT
NA	NA	TRBV6-6	TRBJ1-1	CASSPRAPNTEAFF	TGTGCCAGCTCACCCCGGGCCCCGAACACTGAAGCTTTCTTT
TRBD1	NA	TRBV10-2	TRBJ1-2	CASSESGDRGSLDGYTF	TGCGCCAGCAGTGAATCTGGGGACAGGGGGTCTCTCGATGGCTACACCTTC
TRBD1	NA	TRBV5-1	TRBJ2-3	CASSLRSPGQGLDDTQYF	TGCGCCAGCAGCTTGAGGAGTCCCGGACAGGGGTTGGATGATACGCAGTATTTT
NA	NA	TRBV6-1	TRBJ2-5	CASSERGSQRAQYF	TGTGCCAGCAGTGAAAGGGGCAGCCAAAGGGCCCAGTACTTC
NA	NA	TRBV7-8	TRBJ1-1	CASSFGVGARAFF	TGTGCCAGCAGCTTCGGGGTAGGGGCTAGAGCTTTCTTT
TRBD1	NA	TRBV5-8	TRBJ1-2	CASSQETGWKNYGYTF	TGTGCCAGCAGCCAAGAGACAGGGTGGAAGAACTATGGCTACACCTTC
TRBD2	NA	TRBV29-1	TRBJ2-5	CSATGGDQETQYF	TGCAGCGCTACGGGGGGGGACCAAGAGACCCAGTACTTC
TRBD2	NA	TRBV7-8	TRBJ2-1	CASGRGGEYYNEQFF	TGTGCCAGCGGGCGGGGGGGAGAGTATTACAATGAGCAGTTCTTC